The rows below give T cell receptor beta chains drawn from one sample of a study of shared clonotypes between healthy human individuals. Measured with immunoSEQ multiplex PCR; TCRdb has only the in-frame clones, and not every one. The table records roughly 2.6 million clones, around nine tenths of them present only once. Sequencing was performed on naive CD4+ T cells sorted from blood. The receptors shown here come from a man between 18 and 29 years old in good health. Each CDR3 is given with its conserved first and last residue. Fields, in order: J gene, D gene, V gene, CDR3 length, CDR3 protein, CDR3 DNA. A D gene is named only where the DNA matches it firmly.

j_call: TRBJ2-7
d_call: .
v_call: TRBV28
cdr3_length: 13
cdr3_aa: CASNTGRSYEQYF
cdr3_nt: TGTGCCAGCAATACAGGGAGGTCCTACGAGCAGTACTTC

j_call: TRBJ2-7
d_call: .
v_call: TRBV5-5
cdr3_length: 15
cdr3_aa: CASSFLGSGSYEQYF
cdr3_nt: TGTGCCAGCAGCTTTTTAGGGAGTGGGTCCTACGAGCAGTACTTC

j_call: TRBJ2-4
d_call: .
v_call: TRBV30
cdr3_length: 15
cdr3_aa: CAWRADWLAKNIQYF
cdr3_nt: TGTGCCTGGAGGGCGGACTGGTTAGCCAAAAACATTCAGTACTTC

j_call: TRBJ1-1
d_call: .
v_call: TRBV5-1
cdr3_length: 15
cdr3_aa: CASSLAGGMNTEAFF
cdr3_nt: TGCGCCAGCAGCTTGGCAGGAGGCATGAACACTGAAGCTTTCTTT

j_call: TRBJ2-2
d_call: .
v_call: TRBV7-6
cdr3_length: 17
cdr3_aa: CASSLNTAATNTGELFF
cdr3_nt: TGTGCCAGCAGCTTAAATACTGCGGCCACGAACACCGGGGAGCTGTTTTTT

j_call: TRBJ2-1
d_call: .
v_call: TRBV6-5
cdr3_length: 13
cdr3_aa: CASSPGTYNEQFF
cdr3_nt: TGTGCCAGCAGCCCCGGGACATACAATGAGCAGTTCTTC

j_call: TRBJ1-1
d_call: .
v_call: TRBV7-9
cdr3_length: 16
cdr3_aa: CASSLEGYRRETEAFF
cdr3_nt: TGTGCCAGCAGCTTAGAGGGGTACAGGCGGGAGACTGAAGCTTTCTTT

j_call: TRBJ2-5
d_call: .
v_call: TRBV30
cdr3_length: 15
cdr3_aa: CAWARPQLYQETQYF
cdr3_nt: TGTGCCTGGGCGCGTCCCCAACTATATCAAGAGACCCAGTACTTC

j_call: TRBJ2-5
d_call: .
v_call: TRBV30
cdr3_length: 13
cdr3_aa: CAWSLLDGETQYF
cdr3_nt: TGTGCCTGGAGCTTGTTAGATGGAGAGACCCAGTACTTC

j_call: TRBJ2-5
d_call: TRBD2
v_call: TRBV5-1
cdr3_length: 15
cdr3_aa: CASSVSSGAGETQYF
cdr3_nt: TGCGCCAGCAGCGTATCTAGCGGGGCTGGCGAGACCCAGTACTTC

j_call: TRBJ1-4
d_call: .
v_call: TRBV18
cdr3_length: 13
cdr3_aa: CASSPGVSERLFF
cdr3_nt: TGTGCCAGCTCCCCAGGGGTTTCCGAAAGATTGTTTTTT